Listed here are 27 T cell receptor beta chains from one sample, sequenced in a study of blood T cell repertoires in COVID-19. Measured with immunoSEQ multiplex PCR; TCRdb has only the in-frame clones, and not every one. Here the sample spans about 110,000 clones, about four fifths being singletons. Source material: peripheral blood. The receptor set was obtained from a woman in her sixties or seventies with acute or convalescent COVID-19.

As DNA, the CDR3 is TGTGCCAGCTCCCCTTTCCCAGGGGCGAACACCGGGGAGCTGTTTTTT. It encodes CASSPFPGANTGELFF. This chain uses TRBV18 with TRBJ2-2; maybe TRBD1 (6 bases). The CDR3 is 16 amino acids. The V end lost 6 bases, the J end lost 0 bases, and 14 bases lay between the germline ends. Germline CDR1 reads KGHSH; CDR2 reads LQKENI.

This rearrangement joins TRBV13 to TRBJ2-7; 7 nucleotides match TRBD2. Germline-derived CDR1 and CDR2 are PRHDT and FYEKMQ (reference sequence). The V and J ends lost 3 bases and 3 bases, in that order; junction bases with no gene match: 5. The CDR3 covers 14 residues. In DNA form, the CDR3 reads TGTGCCAGCAGCTTCCGGGACTACCGCTACGAGCAGTACTTC. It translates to CASSFRDYRYEQYF.

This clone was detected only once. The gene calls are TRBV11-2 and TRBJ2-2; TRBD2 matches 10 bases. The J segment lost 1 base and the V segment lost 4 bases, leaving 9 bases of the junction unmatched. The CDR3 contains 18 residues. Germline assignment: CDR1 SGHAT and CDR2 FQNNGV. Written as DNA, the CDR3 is TGTGCCAGCAGCTCATGGGCTAGCGGGGGATTGAACACCGGGGAGCTGTTTTTT. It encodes CASSSWASGGLNTGELFF.

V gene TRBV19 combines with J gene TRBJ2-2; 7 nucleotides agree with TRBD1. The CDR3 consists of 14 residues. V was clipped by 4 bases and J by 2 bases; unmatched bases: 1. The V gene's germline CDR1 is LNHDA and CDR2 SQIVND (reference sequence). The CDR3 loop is CASSTGGNTGELFF. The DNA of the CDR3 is TGTGCCAGTAGTACAGGGGGAAACACCGGGGAGCTGTTTTTT.

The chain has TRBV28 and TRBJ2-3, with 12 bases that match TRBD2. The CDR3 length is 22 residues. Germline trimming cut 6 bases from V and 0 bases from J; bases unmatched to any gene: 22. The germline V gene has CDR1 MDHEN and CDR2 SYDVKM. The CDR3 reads CASRGQWVTSGSPGDSTDTQYF. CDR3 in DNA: TGTGCCAGCAGGGGGCAGTGGGTGACTAGCGGGAGCCCCGGGGATAGCACAGATACGCAGTATTTT.

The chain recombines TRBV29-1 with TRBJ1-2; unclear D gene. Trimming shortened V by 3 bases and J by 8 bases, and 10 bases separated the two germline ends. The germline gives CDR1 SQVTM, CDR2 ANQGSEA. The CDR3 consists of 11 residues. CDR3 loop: CSVDGEEGYTF. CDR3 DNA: TGCAGCGTTGACGGGGAGGAGGGCTACACCTTC. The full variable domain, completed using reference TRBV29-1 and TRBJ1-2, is SAVISQKPSRDICQRGTSLTIQCQVDSQVTMMFWYRQQPGQSLTLIATANQGSEATYESGFVIDKFPISRPNLTFSTLTVSNMSPEDSSIYLCSVDGEEGYTFGSGTRLTVV.

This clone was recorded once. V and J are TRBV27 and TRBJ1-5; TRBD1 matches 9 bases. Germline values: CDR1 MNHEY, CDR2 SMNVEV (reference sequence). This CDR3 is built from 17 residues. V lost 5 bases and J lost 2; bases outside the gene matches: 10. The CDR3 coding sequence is TGTGCCAGCAGTCGTACAGGGGGCGGGAATGGCAATCAGCCCCAGCATTTT. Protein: CASSRTGGGNGNQPQHF.

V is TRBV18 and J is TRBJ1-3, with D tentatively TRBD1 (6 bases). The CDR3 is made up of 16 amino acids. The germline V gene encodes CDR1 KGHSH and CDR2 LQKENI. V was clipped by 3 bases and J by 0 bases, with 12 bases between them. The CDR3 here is CASSPWGQTSGNTIYF. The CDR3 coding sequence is TGTGCCAGCTCACCGTGGGGACAAACCTCTGGAAACACCATATATTTT.

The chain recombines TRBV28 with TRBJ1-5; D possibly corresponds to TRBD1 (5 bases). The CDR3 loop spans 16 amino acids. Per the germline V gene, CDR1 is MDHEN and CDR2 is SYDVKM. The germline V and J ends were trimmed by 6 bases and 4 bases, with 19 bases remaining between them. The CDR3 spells CASRRPPGGVNQPQHF. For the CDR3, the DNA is TGTGCCAGCAGACGACCGCCCGGGGGGGTAAATCAGCCCCAGCATTTT.

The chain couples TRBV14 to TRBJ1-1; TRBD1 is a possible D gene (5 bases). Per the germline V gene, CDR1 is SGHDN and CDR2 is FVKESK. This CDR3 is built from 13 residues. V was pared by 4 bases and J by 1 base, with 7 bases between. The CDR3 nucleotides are TGTGCCAGCAGCCTACAGGCGAACACTGAAGCTTTCTTT. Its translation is CASSLQANTEAFF.

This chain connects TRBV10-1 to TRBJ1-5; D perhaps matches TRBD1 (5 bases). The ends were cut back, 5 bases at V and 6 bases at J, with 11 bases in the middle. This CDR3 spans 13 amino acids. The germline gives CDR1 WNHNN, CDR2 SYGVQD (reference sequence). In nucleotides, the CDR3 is TGCGCCAGCAGTAGCCCAGGGCGTCAGCCCCAGCATTTT. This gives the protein CASSSPGRQPQHF.

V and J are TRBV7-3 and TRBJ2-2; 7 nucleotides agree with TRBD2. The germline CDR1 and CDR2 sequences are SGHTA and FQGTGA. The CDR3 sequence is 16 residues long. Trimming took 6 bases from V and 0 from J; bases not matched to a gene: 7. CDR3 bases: TGTGCCAGCAGGCTCGGGGGGAGCGCGAACACCGGGGAGCTGTTTTTT. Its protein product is CASRLGGSANTGELFF.

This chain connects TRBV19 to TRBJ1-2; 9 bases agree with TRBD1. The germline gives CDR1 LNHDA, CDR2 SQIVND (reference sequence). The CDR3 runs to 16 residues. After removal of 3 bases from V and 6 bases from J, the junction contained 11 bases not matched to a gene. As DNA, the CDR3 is TGTGCCAGTAGTATCCCGCGGACAGGGGTTGGTGATGGCTACACCTTC. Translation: CASSIPRTGVGDGYTF.

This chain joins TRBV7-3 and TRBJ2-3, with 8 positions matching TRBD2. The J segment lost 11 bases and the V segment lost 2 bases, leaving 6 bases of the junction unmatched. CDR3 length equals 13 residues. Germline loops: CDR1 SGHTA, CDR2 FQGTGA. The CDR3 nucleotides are TGTGCCAGCAGCTTACCGGGAGGGTCTAGGCAGTATTTT. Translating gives CASSLPGGSRQYF.

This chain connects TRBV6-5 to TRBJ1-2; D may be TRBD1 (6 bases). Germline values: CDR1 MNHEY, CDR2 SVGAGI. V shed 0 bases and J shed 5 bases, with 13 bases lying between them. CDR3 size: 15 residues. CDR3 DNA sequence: TGTGCCAGCAGTTACTCGGACAGCGGATGGTATGGCTACACCTTC. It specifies CASSYSDSGWYGYTF.

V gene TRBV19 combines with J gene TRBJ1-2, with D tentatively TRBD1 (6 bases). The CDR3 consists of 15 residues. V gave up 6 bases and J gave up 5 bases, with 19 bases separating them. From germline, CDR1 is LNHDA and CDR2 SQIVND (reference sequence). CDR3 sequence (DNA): TGTGCCAGTAGCCGTAATACAGGGATCTGGTATGGCTACACCTTC. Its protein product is CASSRNTGIWYGYTF.

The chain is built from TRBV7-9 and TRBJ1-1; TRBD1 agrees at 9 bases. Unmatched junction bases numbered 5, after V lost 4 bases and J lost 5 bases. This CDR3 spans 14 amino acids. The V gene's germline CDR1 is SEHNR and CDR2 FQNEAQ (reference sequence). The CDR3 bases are TGTGCCAGCAGCTGGGACAGGGAGCGAACTGAAGCTTTCTTT. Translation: CASSWDRERTEAFF.

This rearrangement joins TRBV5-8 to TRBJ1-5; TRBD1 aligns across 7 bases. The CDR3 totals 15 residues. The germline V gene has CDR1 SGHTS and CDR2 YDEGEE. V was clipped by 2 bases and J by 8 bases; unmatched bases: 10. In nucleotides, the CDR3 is TGTGCCAGCAGCTTAGGAGGGGGCTTCCGCGAGCCCCAGCATTTT. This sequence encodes CASSLGGGFREPQHF.

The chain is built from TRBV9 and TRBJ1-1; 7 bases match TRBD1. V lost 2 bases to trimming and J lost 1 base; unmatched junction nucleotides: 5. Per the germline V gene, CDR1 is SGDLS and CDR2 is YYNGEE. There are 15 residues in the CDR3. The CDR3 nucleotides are TGTGCCAGCAGCGTGACGACAGGGACGAACACTGAAGCTTTCTTT. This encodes CASSVTTGTNTEAFF.

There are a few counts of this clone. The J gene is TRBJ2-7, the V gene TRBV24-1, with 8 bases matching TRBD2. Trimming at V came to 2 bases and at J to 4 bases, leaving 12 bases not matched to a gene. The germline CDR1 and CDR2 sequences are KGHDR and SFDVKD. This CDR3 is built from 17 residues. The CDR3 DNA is TGTGCCACCAGTGATTCATCAGCGGGAGTCCAAGGGTACGAGCAGTACTTC. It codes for CATSDSSAGVQGYEQYF.

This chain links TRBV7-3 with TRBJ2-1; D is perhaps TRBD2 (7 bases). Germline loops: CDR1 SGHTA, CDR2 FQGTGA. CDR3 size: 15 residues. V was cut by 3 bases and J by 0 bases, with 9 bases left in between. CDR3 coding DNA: TGTGCCAGCAGCTTGGGGGGGCCCTCCTACAATGAGCAGTTCTTC. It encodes CASSLGGPSYNEQFF. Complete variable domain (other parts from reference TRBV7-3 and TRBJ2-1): GAGVSQTPSNKVTEKGKYVELRCDPISGHTALYWYRQSLGQGPEFLIYFQGTGAADDSGLPNDRFFAVRPEGSVSTLKIQRTERGDSAVYLCASSLGGPSYNEQFFGPGTRLTVL.

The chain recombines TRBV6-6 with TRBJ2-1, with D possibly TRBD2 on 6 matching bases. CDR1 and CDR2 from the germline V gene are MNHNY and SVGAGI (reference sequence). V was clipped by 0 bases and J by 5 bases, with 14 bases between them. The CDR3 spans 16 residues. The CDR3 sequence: CASSYSVGTVDNEQFF. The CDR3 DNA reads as TGTGCCAGCAGTTACTCGGTTGGGACTGTAGACAATGAGCAGTTCTTC.

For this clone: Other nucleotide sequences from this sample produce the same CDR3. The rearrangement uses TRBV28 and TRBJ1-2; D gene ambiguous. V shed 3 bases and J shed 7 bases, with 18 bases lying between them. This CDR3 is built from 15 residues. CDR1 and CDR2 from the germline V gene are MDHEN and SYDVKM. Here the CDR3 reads CASSFLAALTGGYTF. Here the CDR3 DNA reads TGTGCCAGCAGTTTTTTGGCTGCCCTCACGGGTGGCTACACCTTC.

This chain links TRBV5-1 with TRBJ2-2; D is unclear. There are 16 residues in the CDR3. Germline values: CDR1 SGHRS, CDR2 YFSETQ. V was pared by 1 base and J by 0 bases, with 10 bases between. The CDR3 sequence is CASSLQGGANTGELFF. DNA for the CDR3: TGCGCCAGCAGCTTGCAAGGCGGAGCGAACACCGGGGAGCTGTTTTTT.

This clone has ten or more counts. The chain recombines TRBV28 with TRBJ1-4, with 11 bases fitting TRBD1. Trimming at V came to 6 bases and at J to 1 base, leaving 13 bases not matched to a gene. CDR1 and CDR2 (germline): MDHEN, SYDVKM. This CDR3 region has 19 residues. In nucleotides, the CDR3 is TGTGCCAGCAGCCTAGGGACAGGGGGTGCCTTAGGAACTAATGAAAAACTGTTTTTT. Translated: CASSLGTGGALGTNEKLFF.

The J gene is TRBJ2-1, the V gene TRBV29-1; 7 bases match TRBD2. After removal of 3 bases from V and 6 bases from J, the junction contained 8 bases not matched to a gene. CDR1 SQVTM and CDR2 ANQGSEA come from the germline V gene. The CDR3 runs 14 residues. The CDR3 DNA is TGCAGCGTTGATCGACTAGCAGGTTTCAATGAGCAGTTCTTC. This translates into CSVDRLAGFNEQFF.

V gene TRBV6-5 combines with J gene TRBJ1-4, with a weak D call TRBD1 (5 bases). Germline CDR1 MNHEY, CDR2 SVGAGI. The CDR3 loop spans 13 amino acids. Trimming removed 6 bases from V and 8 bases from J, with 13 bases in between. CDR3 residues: CASSRGVTEKLFF. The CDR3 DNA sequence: TGTGCCAGCAGCCGGGGGGTCACGGAAAAACTGTTTTTT.